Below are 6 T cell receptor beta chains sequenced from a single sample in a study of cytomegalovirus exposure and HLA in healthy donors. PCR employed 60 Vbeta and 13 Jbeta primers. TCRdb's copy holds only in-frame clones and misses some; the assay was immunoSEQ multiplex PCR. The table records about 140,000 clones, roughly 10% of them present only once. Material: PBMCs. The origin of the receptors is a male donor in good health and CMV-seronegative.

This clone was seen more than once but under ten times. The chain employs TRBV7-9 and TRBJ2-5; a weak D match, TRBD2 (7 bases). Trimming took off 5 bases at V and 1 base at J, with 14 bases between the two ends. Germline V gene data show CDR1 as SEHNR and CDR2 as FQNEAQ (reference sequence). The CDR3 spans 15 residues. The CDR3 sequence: CASSRPGGLQETQYF. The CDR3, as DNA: TGTGCCAGCAGCCGTCCGGGGGGCCTCCAAGAGACCCAGTACTTC.

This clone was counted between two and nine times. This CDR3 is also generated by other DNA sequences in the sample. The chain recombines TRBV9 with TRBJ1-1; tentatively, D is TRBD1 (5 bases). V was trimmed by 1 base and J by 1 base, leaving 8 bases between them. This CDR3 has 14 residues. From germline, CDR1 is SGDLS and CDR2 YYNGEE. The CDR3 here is CASSVSGQNTEAFF. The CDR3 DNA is TGTGCCAGCAGCGTATCCGGACAGAACACTGAAGCTTTCTTT.

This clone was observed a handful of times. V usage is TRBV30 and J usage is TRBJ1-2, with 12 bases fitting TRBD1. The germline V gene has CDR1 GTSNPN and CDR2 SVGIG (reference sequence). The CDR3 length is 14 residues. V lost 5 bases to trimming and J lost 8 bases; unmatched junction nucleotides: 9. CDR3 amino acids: CAWERGTGGAGYTF. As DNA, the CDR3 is TGTGCCTGGGAGCGCGGGACAGGGGGCGCAGGCTACACCTTC.

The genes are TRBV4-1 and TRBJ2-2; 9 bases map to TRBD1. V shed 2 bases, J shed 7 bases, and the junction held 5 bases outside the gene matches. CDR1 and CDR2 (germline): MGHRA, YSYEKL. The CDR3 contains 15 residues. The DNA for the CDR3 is TGCGCCAGCAGCCAAATGGGACAGGGCGGCGGGGAGCTGTTTTTT. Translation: CASSQMGQGGGELFF.

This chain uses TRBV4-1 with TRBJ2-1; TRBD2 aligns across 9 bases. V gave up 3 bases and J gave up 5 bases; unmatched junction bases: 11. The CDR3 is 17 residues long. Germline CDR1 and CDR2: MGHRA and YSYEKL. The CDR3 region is CASSHSLGGGADNEQFF. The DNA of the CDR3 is TGCGCCAGCAGCCATTCGCTTGGCGGGGGGGCGGACAATGAGCAGTTCTTC.

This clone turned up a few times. CDR3 DNA: TGTGCCAGCAGGCCGAGAGGGGGGGGCGATGGCTACACCTTC. Protein sequence: CASRPRGGGDGYTF. The chain carries TRBV6-1 and TRBJ1-2; tentative D call: TRBD1 (6 bases). The CDR3 is made up of 14 amino acids. Per germline, CDR1 MNHNS and CDR2 SASEGT. V gave up 6 bases and J gave up 6 bases, with 17 bases separating them.